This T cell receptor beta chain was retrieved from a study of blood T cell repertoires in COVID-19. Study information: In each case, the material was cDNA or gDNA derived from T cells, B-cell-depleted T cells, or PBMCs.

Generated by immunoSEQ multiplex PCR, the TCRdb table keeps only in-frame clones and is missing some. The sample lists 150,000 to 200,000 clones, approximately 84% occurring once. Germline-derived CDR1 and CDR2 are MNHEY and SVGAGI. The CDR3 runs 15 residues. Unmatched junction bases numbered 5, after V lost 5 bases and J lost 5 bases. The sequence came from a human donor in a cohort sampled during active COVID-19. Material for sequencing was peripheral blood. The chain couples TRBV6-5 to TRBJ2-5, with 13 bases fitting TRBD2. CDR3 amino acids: CASSRTSGGLETQYF. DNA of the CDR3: TGTGCCAGCAGTCGGACTAGCGGGGGCCTGGAGACCCAGTACTTC.